This T cell receptor (beta chain) was sequenced for a study of cytomegalovirus exposure and HLA in healthy donors. PCR primers comprised 60 Vbeta and 13 Jbeta primers. The table came from immunoSEQ multiplex PCR; TCRdb's copy has only in-frame clones and leaves some out. The repertoire includes about 190,000 clones, 60% to 80% of them detected once, and approximately 3.1% sits in the top ten. On this clone: Other DNA variants within this sample encode the same CDR3.

V shed 4 bases and J shed 2 bases, with 5 bases lying between them. The CDR3 loop spans 12 amino acids. Germline CDR1 and CDR2: SGDLS and YYNGEE. The rearrangement links TRBV9 to TRBJ2-3; D call uncertain. The clonotype comes from a woman younger than 45 in good health and CMV-seropositive. Sequenced input: PBMCs. The chain's CDR3 is CASSPPTDTQYF. DNA of the CDR3: TGTGCCAGCAGCCCTCCCACAGATACGCAGTATTTT.